The present T cell receptor (beta chain) was sequenced within a study of PD-1 blockade in classical Hodgkin lymphoma. Study results and limitations: It was among complete responders that baseline diversity resembled that of newly diagnosed patients.

TCRdb's table, derived via immunoSEQ multiplex PCR, lists solely in-frame clones and lacks some. Of around 25,000 clones listed, approximately 68% are singletons. To note about this clone: The antigen is undetermined.

The V end was cut by 5 bases, the J end by 5 bases, with 12 bases between. The germline gives CDR1 MDHEN, CDR2 SYDVKM. The CDR3 has 13 residues. Time point indicated: cycle 4 day 1 (C4D1), after 5 to 7 weeks of nivolumab. Each of the patients experienced relapse following autologous stem cell transplantation, and their brentuximab vedotin exposure differed. This sample comprised peripheral blood mononuclear cells (PBMCs), obtained before the fourth cycle of nivolumab. The sequence was obtained from a human donor with classical Hodgkin lymphoma. J is TRBJ1-2 and V is TRBV28; perhaps TRBD1 as D (6 bases). The CDR3, as DNA: TGTGCCAGCAGTCAAGGACAGTCTTATGGCTACACCTTC. Its protein is CASSQGQSYGYTF.